These T cell receptor beta chains were read from a single sample in a study of blood T cell repertoires in COVID-19. TCRdb's copy holds only in-frame clones and misses some; the assay was immunoSEQ multiplex PCR. This sample carries approximately 85,000 clones, 86% of them seen once, and the ten largest clones take 27%. The material sequenced was peripheral blood. The receptors derive from a man aged 45-65 years with active or convalescent COVID-19. Each CDR3 is given with its conserved first and last residue. The order of the fields is J gene, clone size, D gene, V gene, CDR3 DNA, CDR3 protein. A D gene is named only where the DNA matches it firmly. A clone size is listed for some rows: how often the clone was seen (once, few, many), or a class if it is expanded.

J gene: TRBJ2-1
clone size: NA
D gene: NA
V gene: TRBV28
CDR3 DNA: TGTGCCAGCAGTACACAGGGGGGACTAGCTAGTGATGAGCAGTTCTTC
CDR3 protein: CASSTQGGLASDEQFF

J gene: TRBJ1-5
clone size: NA
D gene: NA
V gene: TRBV6-5
CDR3 DNA: TGTGCCAGCAAAGGGGACAATCAGCCCCAGCATTTT
CDR3 protein: CASKGDNQPQHF

J gene: TRBJ2-2
clone size: few
D gene: TRBD2
V gene: TRBV5-4
CDR3 DNA: TGTGCCAGCAGCCAGGGACTAGCGGGGGTGGGCACCGGGGAGCTGTTTTTT
CDR3 protein: CASSQGLAGVGTGELFF

J gene: TRBJ2-1
clone size: few
D gene: TRBD2
V gene: TRBV10-1
CDR3 DNA: TGCGCCAGCAGTGTAGGGGGACTAGCGGGAGTTGAGCAGTTCTTC
CDR3 protein: CASSVGGLAGVEQFF

J gene: TRBJ1-4
clone size: NA
D gene: NA
V gene: TRBV6-5
CDR3 DNA: TGTGCCAGCAGTTACTTGGGGTTCCTCGGGAAAGAAAAACTGTTTTTT
CDR3 protein: CASSYLGFLGKEKLFF

J gene: TRBJ2-7
clone size: NA
D gene: TRBD2
V gene: TRBV6-6
CDR3 DNA: TGTGCCAGCAGTACAACCGCGGGACTAGCCTTATTC
CDR3 protein: CASSTTAGLALF

J gene: TRBJ2-7
clone size: NA
D gene: NA
V gene: TRBV6-6
CDR3 DNA: TGTGCCAGCACGGCCGCGGCTCATACGGAGCAGTACTTC
CDR3 protein: CASTAAAHTEQYF

J gene: TRBJ2-5
clone size: NA
D gene: NA
V gene: TRBV11-3
CDR3 DNA: TGTGCCAGCAGCTTAGACCGGGAGACCCAGTACTTC
CDR3 protein: CASSLDRETQYF

J gene: TRBJ2-3
clone size: NA
D gene: TRBD2
V gene: TRBV14
CDR3 DNA: TGTGCCAGCAGCCCGCTAGGCGGGGGGTTGACAGATACGCAGTATTTT
CDR3 protein: CASSPLGGGLTDTQYF

J gene: TRBJ2-3
clone size: NA
D gene: TRBD2
V gene: TRBV19
CDR3 DNA: TGTGCCAGTACGCGGACTAGCGGGAGGTCCGGGGCAGATACGCAGTATTTT
CDR3 protein: CASTRTSGRSGADTQYF

J gene: TRBJ2-7
clone size: few
D gene: NA
V gene: TRBV5-1
CDR3 DNA: TGCGCCAGCAACTTAGGGGATTACGAGCAGTACTTC
CDR3 protein: CASNLGDYEQYF

J gene: TRBJ1-2
clone size: NA
D gene: NA
V gene: TRBV30
CDR3 DNA: TGTGCCTGGACAGAAGCTAACTATGGCTACACCTTC
CDR3 protein: CAWTEANYGYTF

J gene: TRBJ2-7
clone size: NA
D gene: TRBD2
V gene: TRBV5-1
CDR3 DNA: TGCGCCAGCAGCTTCGGGACTAGCGGGAGCGGGAAATACGAGCAGTACTTC
CDR3 protein: CASSFGTSGSGKYEQYF

J gene: TRBJ2-5
clone size: NA
D gene: TRBD2
V gene: TRBV5-1
CDR3 DNA: TGCGCCAGCAGCGTCCACCCCGGGACTACAGAGACCCAGTACTTC
CDR3 protein: CASSVHPGTTETQYF

J gene: TRBJ2-3
clone size: NA
D gene: NA
V gene: TRBV4-2
CDR3 DNA: TGTGCCAGCAGCCAAGAGTGGAGTGAAACAGATACGCAGTATTTT
CDR3 protein: CASSQEWSETDTQYF

J gene: TRBJ1-1
clone size: few
D gene: NA
V gene: TRBV20-1
CDR3 DNA: TGCAGTGCTAGTAACCGGCAGGGCGGTGTAGAAGCTTTCTTT
CDR3 protein: CSASNRQGGVEAFF

J gene: TRBJ1-4
clone size: NA
D gene: TRBD1
V gene: TRBV6-2/TRBV6-3
CDR3 DNA: TGTGCCAGCAGCCCCGGGACAGCTGTTGAAAAACTGTTTTTT
CDR3 protein: CASSPGTAVEKLFF

J gene: TRBJ1-2
clone size: NA
D gene: NA
V gene: TRBV6-5
CDR3 DNA: TGTGCCAGCACCCGGACAGCGAGTAACTATGGCTACACCTTC
CDR3 protein: CASTRTASNYGYTF

J gene: TRBJ2-7
clone size: NA
D gene: NA
V gene: TRBV7-2
CDR3 DNA: TGTGCCAGCAGCTTAGCGGCTGGCTCCTACGAGCAGTACTTC
CDR3 protein: CASSLAAGSYEQYF

J gene: TRBJ2-3
clone size: many
D gene: NA
V gene: TRBV7-9
CDR3 DNA: TGTGCCAGCAGCCCGCCCGGGACACCAACCACAGATACGCAGTATTTT
CDR3 protein: CASSPPGTPTTDTQYF

J gene: TRBJ1-4
clone size: NA
D gene: TRBD1
V gene: TRBV27
CDR3 DNA: TGTGCCAGCCGGACAGGGTGGGATGAAAAACTGTTTTTT
CDR3 protein: CASRTGWDEKLFF

J gene: TRBJ2-3
clone size: NA
D gene: TRBD2
V gene: TRBV5-6
CDR3 DNA: TGTGCCAGCAGCGGATTAGCGGGGGGGCAAGATACGCAGTATTTT
CDR3 protein: CASSGLAGGQDTQYF

J gene: TRBJ2-3
clone size: NA
D gene: TRBD2
V gene: TRBV5-1
CDR3 DNA: TGCGCCAGCAGCTTGTCGGGACTAGCGGTTAGCACAGATACGCAGTATTTT
CDR3 protein: CASSLSGLAVSTDTQYF

J gene: TRBJ1-4
clone size: NA
D gene: NA
V gene: TRBV10-3
CDR3 DNA: TGTGCCATCAGTGAGTCACAGGGTAGTGAAAAACTGTTTTTT
CDR3 protein: CAISESQGSEKLFF

J gene: TRBJ2-2
clone size: once
D gene: TRBD2
V gene: TRBV6-2/TRBV6-3
CDR3 DNA: TGTGCCAGCAGCTTAGCGGGAACCACCGGGGAGCTGTTTTTT
CDR3 protein: CASSLAGTTGELFF

J gene: TRBJ1-3
clone size: few
D gene: NA
V gene: TRBV7-9
CDR3 DNA: TGTGCCAGCAGCCCGACGGGGGGTCCTGGAAACACCATATATTTT
CDR3 protein: CASSPTGGPGNTIYF

J gene: TRBJ2-1
clone size: NA
D gene: TRBD1
V gene: TRBV30
CDR3 DNA: TGTGCCTGGAGCCCGGGACAGGGGTTTCATGAGCAGTTCTTC
CDR3 protein: CAWSPGQGFHEQFF

J gene: TRBJ2-2
clone size: NA
D gene: NA
V gene: TRBV10-2
CDR3 DNA: TGCGCCAGTTCATTGGACTTCACCGGGGAGCTGTTTTTT
CDR3 protein: CASSLDFTGELFF

J gene: TRBJ2-1
clone size: NA
D gene: TRBD2
V gene: TRBV5-1
CDR3 DNA: TGCGCCAGCAGCGTTGGGCTAGCGGGACCCAATGAGCAGTTCTTC
CDR3 protein: CASSVGLAGPNEQFF

J gene: TRBJ2-7
clone size: NA
D gene: NA
V gene: TRBV5-4
CDR3 DNA: TGTGCCAGCAGCTCTTCTTACGAGCAGTACTTC
CDR3 protein: CASSSSYEQYF

J gene: TRBJ1-4
clone size: NA
D gene: NA
V gene: TRBV25-1
CDR3 DNA: TGTGCCAGCAGTGAATCTGGAAGGGGAACACTGTTTTTT
CDR3 protein: CASSESGRGTLFF

J gene: TRBJ2-3
clone size: NA
D gene: TRBD1
V gene: TRBV14
CDR3 DNA: TGTGCCAGCAGCCCGACAGGGCTAGGGGTGGATACGCAGTATTTT
CDR3 protein: CASSPTGLGVDTQYF

J gene: TRBJ1-1
clone size: NA
D gene: TRBD1
V gene: TRBV7-8
CDR3 DNA: TGTGCCAGCAGCTTAGCCTCCGGGACAGGGGGCCTTGAAGCTTTCTTT
CDR3 protein: CASSLASGTGGLEAFF

J gene: TRBJ2-1
clone size: NA
D gene: NA
V gene: TRBV7-7
CDR3 DNA: TGTGCCAGCAGCTTAGCCACGTTGGGCCCAGGGAATGAGCAGTTCTTC
CDR3 protein: CASSLATLGPGNEQFF

J gene: TRBJ2-1
clone size: NA
D gene: TRBD2
V gene: TRBV29-1
CDR3 DNA: TGCAGCGCCGTGACTAGCGGGGGATACAATGAGCAGTTCTTC
CDR3 protein: CSAVTSGGYNEQFF

J gene: TRBJ2-2
clone size: NA
D gene: NA
V gene: TRBV12-5
CDR3 DNA: TGTGCTAGTGCCCGAGGAGCCGGGGAGCTGTTTTTT
CDR3 protein: CASARGAGELFF

J gene: TRBJ2-3
clone size: NA
D gene: TRBD2
V gene: TRBV27
CDR3 DNA: TGTGCCAGCAGTTTATCGAGGCTAGCGGGGGGGCAATCAGATACGCAGTATTTT
CDR3 protein: CASSLSRLAGGQSDTQYF

J gene: TRBJ1-1
clone size: once
D gene: NA
V gene: TRBV3-1/TRBV3-2
CDR3 DNA: TGTGCCAGCAGCCCGGGGACGGGGGGCGCTGAAGCTTTCTTT
CDR3 protein: CASSPGTGGAEAFF

J gene: TRBJ1-2
clone size: few
D gene: NA
V gene: TRBV6-5
CDR3 DNA: TGTGCCAGCAGGGAGAGGGGGAACTATGGCTACACCTTC
CDR3 protein: CASRERGNYGYTF

J gene: TRBJ2-7
clone size: many
D gene: NA
V gene: TRBV2
CDR3 DNA: TGTGCCAGCAGTTCTGGCGGCTACGAGCAGTACTTC
CDR3 protein: CASSSGGYEQYF

J gene: TRBJ2-1
clone size: NA
D gene: TRBD2
V gene: TRBV10-3
CDR3 DNA: TGTGCCACCAGGAGGGAGGGACTAGTCTCCTACAATGAGCAGTTCTTC
CDR3 protein: CATRREGLVSYNEQFF

J gene: TRBJ2-7
clone size: few
D gene: NA
V gene: TRBV30
CDR3 DNA: TGTGCCTGGAGTCCTGGTCAGGGCGCCTTTCACGAGCAGTACTTC
CDR3 protein: CAWSPGQGAFHEQYF